The 22 T cell receptor beta chains below all came from one sample that was sequenced in a study of blood T cells in healthy people across ages. For the second PCR, which ran for roughly 6 to 12 cycles, a sample-barcoded 5' primer and a J-beta primer mix were used. TCRdb itself ran the 5' RACE reads through MiXCR, one entry per CDR3 protein. The repertoire holds around 1,600,000 distinct CDR3 sequences, with roughly two fifths as singletons. Sequencing was done on a sample of blood. The receptors come from a woman aged 18 to 35 in good health.

The table lists this clonotype with a few counts. Written as DNA, the CDR3 is TGTGCCAGCAGTTTACCAGGGAGACTCTACAATGAGCAGTTCTTC. Its translation is CASSLPGRLYNEQFF. The J gene is TRBJ2-1, the V gene TRBV28; the D gene could be TRBD1 or TRBD2 (5 bases each). Germline loops: CDR1 MDHEN, CDR2 SYDVKM. The CDR3 has 15 amino acids. V was shortened by 2 bases and J by 3 bases, with 11 bases between the two germline ends.

This clonotype has a handful of counts. The V gene is TRBV27, the J gene TRBJ2-1; D gene uncertain. There are 15 residues in the CDR3. Deletions cut 2 bases from V and 2 bases from J, with 10 bases between. Looked up from germline, CDR1 is MNHEY and CDR2 is SMNVEV (reference sequence). CDR3: CASSLGSNTYNEQFF. DNA for the CDR3: TGTGCCAGCAGTTTAGGCTCAAACACCTACAATGAGCAGTTCTTC.

The CDR3 nucleotides read TGCGCCAGCAGCTTGGGGACGGAAGGGGGGAGGAATGGCTACACCTTC. Protein product: CASSLGTEGGRNGYTF. The genes are TRBV5-1 and TRBJ1-2; tentative D call: TRBD1 (6 bases). CDR1 is SGHRS and CDR2 is YFSETQ in the germline V gene. V shed 0 bases and J shed 6 bases, with 18 bases lying between them. The CDR3 has 16 amino acids.

The sample holds a few counts of this clonotype. The chain links TRBV6-5 to TRBJ2-1; TRBD2 matches 11 bases. CDR3 length: 15 residues. CDR1 is MNHEY, CDR2 SVGAGI, per germline. The J segment lost 6 bases and the V segment lost 5 bases, leaving 6 bases of the junction unmatched. The CDR3 loop reads CASSQTSGGVNEQFF. CDR3 DNA: TGTGCCAGCAGTCAAACTAGCGGGGGTGTCAATGAGCAGTTCTTC.

The chain recombines TRBV4-1 with TRBJ2-3; either TRBD1 or TRBD2 may fit D (6 bases each). CDR3 length: 16 residues. In germline, CDR1 is MGHRA, CDR2 YSYEKL. The ends were cut back, 3 bases at V and 2 bases at J, with 15 bases in the middle. Written as DNA, the CDR3 is TGCGCCAGCAGCCAGGGCGGGACACAACTCACAGATACGCAGTATTTT. Its translation is CASSQGGTQLTDTQYF.

Remarks on this clonotype: A junction boundary mismatches the germline segment, possibly from a read error. The chain combines TRBV4-3 with TRBJ2-1; 7 bases are a match to TRBD1. Germline V gene data show CDR1 as LGHNA and CDR2 as YSLEER. CDR3 length: 16 residues. The CDR3 loop is CVSSQGTATTYNEQFF. CDR3 DNA sequence: TGCGTCAGCAGCCAAGGGACAGCCACTACCTACAATGAGCAGTTCTTC.

Comments on this clonotype: One junction end disagrees with the germline gene, perhaps due to a read error. The chain uses TRBV3-1 and TRBJ2-5, with TRBD2 matching over 13 bases. Germline V gene sequence: CDR1 LGHDT, CDR2 YNNKEL (reference sequence). The length of the CDR3 is 20 residues. This chain's CDR3 is CASSKPTGTSGDPSNKTRYF. CDR3 coding DNA: TGTGCCAGCAGCAAACCTACTGGGACTAGCGGGGACCCTTCGAACAAGACCCGGTACTTC.

This clonotype was seen a few times. The rearrangement links TRBV4-1 to TRBJ2-3; possible D gene TRBD2, 6 bases. The V end lost 3 bases, the J end lost 1 base, and 14 bases lay between the germline ends. The CDR3 extends over 16 amino acids. Germline CDR1 is MGHRA and CDR2 is YSYEKL. This chain's CDR3 is CASSHVLGGGTDTQYF. DNA for the CDR3: TGCGCCAGCAGCCATGTCCTTGGAGGGGGCACAGATACGCAGTATTTT.

This clonotype showed up just a few times. The rearrangement links TRBV7-9 to TRBJ1-2, with D hard to call. The CDR3 has 11 residues. Germline CDR1 and CDR2: SEHNR and FQNEAQ (reference sequence). V lost 2 bases, J lost 13 bases, and 11 bases lay in between. This CDR3 reads CASSLSEAFTF. The DNA of the CDR3 is TGTGCCAGCAGCTTATCCGAGGCCTTCACCTTC.

This clonotype was picked up many times. V gene TRBV19 combines with J gene TRBJ2-1, with D possibly being TRBD2 (5 bases). CDR3 length equals 15 residues. CDR1 and CDR2 (germline): LNHDA, SQIVND (reference sequence). V lost 5 bases and J 3 bases, leaving 14 bases between the germline ends. The CDR3 nucleotides read TGTGCCAGTAGTCGGACCGTACGGGGCTACAATGAGCAGTTCTTC. It is translated as CASSRTVRGYNEQFF.

The chain carries TRBV4-3 and TRBJ2-1; D is possibly TRBD2 (5 bases). Germline CDR1 and CDR2: LGHNA and YSLEER. V gave up 5 bases and J gave up 6 bases, with 14 bases separating them. This CDR3 contains 14 residues. CDR3 loop: CASSTRRGSNEQFF. CDR3 nucleotide sequence: TGCGCCAGCAGCACTCGCCGAGGGAGCAATGAGCAGTTCTTC.

The V gene is TRBV7-9, the J gene TRBJ1-4; D remains unclear. This CDR3 contains 15 residues. V was trimmed by 2 bases and J by 0 bases, leaving 7 bases between them. Germline-derived CDR1 and CDR2 are SEHNR and FQNEAQ (reference sequence). This CDR3 is CASSLNVATNEKLFF. Written as DNA, the CDR3 is TGTGCCAGCAGCTTAAACGTGGCAACTAATGAAAAACTGTTTTTT.

The sample holds a few counts of this clonotype. The rearrangement links TRBV12-3 or TRBV12-4 to TRBJ2-3; tentative D call: TRBD2 (6 bases). V gave up 2 bases and J gave up 4 bases, with 13 bases separating them. CDR3 length: 15 amino acids. The CDR3 sequence: CASSLRGREADTQYF. Written as DNA, the CDR3 is TGTGCCAGCAGTTTACGGGGCAGGGAGGCAGATACGCAGTATTTT.

J is TRBJ2-1 and V is TRBV2; 13 nucleotides line up with TRBD2. The CDR3 is 14 amino acids. V was clipped by 3 bases and J by 14 bases; unmatched bases: 7. Germline V CDR1 and CDR2: SNHLY, FYNNEI. CDR3 sequence reads: CASSDGTSGAVEFF. CDR3 bases: TGTGCCAGCAGTGATGGGACTAGCGGGGCTGTAGAGTTCTTC.

There are many counts of this clonotype. The chain links TRBV10-3 to TRBJ2-1; D uncertain. Germline CDR1 reads ENHRY; CDR2 reads SYGVKD. The length of the CDR3 is 14 residues. V was pared by 0 bases and J by 5 bases, with 8 bases between. CDR3 coding DNA: TGTGCCATCAGTGAGTCCAGGTCCAACAATGAGCAGTTCTTC. As protein: CAISESRSNNEQFF.

There are a few counts of this clonotype. V gene TRBV12-3 or TRBV12-4 combines with J gene TRBJ2-1; D possibly matches TRBD1 or TRBD2 (5 bases each). Trimming removed 2 bases at V and 10 bases at J, with 9 bases between. The CDR3 covers 12 residues. CDR3 DNA sequence: TGTGCCAGCAGTTTATTTGGGACCGAGCAGTTCTTC. This sequence encodes CASSLFGTEQFF.

This chain joins TRBV10-3 and TRBJ1-5; weak D call: TRBD1 (5 bases). The CDR3 sequence is 16 residues long. The germline V gene encodes CDR1 ENHRY and CDR2 SYGVKD. The V gene lost 0 bases and the J gene lost 2 bases, with 11 bases spanning the gap. The CDR3 nucleotides read TGTGCCATCAGTGAGTCGAAAGGGGAAGGCAATCAGCCCCAGCATTTT. It yields the protein CAISESKGEGNQPQHF.

This clonotype occurred a few times. V gene TRBV6-2 or TRBV6-3 combines with J gene TRBJ2-1; TRBD1 aligns across 7 bases. CDR1 and CDR2 from the germline V gene are MNHEY and SVGEGT. V was pared by 5 bases and J by 5 bases, with 6 bases of the junction left unmatched. This CDR3 has 14 residues. The CDR3 loop reads CASSLWTGDNEQFF. CDR3 DNA sequence: TGTGCCAGCAGTCTCTGGACAGGAGACAATGAGCAGTTCTTC.

The rearrangement uses TRBV9 and TRBJ2-2; D may be TRBD2 (6 bases). CDR1 is SGDLS and CDR2 is YYNGEE in the germline V gene. The ends were cut back, 4 bases at V and 5 bases at J, with 15 bases in the middle. The CDR3 is made up of 15 amino acids. The CDR3 loop is CASSPWRGSTGELFF. The CDR3 region has the DNA TGTGCCAGCAGCCCTTGGAGGGGCTCTACCGGGGAGCTGTTTTTT. Combining the CDR3 with reference TRBV9 and TRBJ2-2 gives the whole variable domain DSGVTQTPKHLITATGQRVTLRCSPRSGDLSVYWYQQSLDQGLQFLIQYYNGEERAKGNILERFSAQQFPDLHSELNLSSLELGDSALYFCASSPWRGSTGELFFGEGSRLTVL.

The chain has TRBV20-1 and TRBJ2-3, with D unclear. The CDR3 runs to 14 residues. Germline V lookup: CDR1 DFQATT, CDR2 SNEGSKA (reference sequence). V dropped 3 bases and J dropped 0 bases, with 10 bases sitting between them. The CDR3 loop is CSARGGLSTDTQYF. The DNA for the CDR3 is TGCAGTGCTAGGGGCGGATTAAGCACAGATACGCAGTATTTT.

A few counts support this clonotype. This sequence joins TRBV5-5 and TRBJ2-1; 8 positions agree with TRBD1. Germline trimming cut 4 bases from V and 5 bases from J; bases unmatched to any gene: 8. Germline V lookup: CDR1 SGHKS, CDR2 YYEKEE (reference sequence). The CDR3 loop spans 15 amino acids. The DNA of the CDR3 is TGTGCCAGCAGCCAGTTGGGACAGGCAGACAATGAGCAGTTCTTC. Protein product: CASSQLGQADNEQFF.

About this clonotype itself: A read error may account for a junction end that differs from germline. The chain employs TRBV30 and TRBJ2-3, with no clear D. The CDR3 contains 14 residues. CDR1 and CDR2 from the germline V gene are GTSNPN and SVGIG (reference sequence). The CDR3 protein is CVWSRATSTDTQYF. The CDR3 DNA sequence: TGTGTCTGGTCAAGAGCGACTAGCACAGATACGCAGTATTTT.